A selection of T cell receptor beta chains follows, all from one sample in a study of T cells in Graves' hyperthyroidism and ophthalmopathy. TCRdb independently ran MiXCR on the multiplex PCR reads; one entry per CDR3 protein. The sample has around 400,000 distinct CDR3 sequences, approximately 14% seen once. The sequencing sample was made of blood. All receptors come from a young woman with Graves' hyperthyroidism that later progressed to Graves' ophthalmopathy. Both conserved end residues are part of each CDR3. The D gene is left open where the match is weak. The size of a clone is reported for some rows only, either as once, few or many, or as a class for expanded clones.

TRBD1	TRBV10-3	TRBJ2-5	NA	TGTGCCATCAGTGAGTCGTTGGGACAGCAAGAGACCCAGTACTTC	CAISESLGQQETQYF
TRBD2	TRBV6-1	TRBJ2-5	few	TGTGCCAGCAGCCCCCCCGGCGGGAGTACCCAGTACTTC	CASSPPGGSTQYF
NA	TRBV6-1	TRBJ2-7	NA	TGTGCCAGCAGCCGAACTAACCCGATATCTCACGAGCAGTACTTC	CASSRTNPISHEQYF
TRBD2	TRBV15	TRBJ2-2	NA	TGTGCCACCAGCAGAGAGCGGGGCGGGAGAAGAGGCGGGGAGCTGTTTTTT	CATSRERGGRRGGELFF
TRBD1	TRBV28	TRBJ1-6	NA	TGTGCCAGCAGTTTATACGGGACAGCTAATTCACCCCTCCACTTT	CASSLYGTANSPLHF
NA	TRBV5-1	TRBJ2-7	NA	TGCGCCAGCAGCTTCGGGATTCGCGACGAGCAGTACTTC	CASSFGIRDEQYF
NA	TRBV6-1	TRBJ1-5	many	TGTGCCAGCAGTTCTACGGTTCGGCTCGTTTATAGCAATCAGCCCCAGCATTTT	CASSSTVRLVYSNQPQHF
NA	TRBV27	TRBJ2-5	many	TGTGCCAGCAGCTTAAGGCCTCGGCAGGTCGGAGAGACCCAGTACTTC	CASSLRPRQVGETQYF
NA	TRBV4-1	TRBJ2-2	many	TGCGCCAGCAGCCTGGGACTGGTCGACGGGGAGCTGTTTTTT	CASSLGLVDGELFF
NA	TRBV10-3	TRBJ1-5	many	TGTGCCATCGGTGTCTCCATTGAGGATCAGCCCCAGCATTTT	CAIGVSIEDQPQHF
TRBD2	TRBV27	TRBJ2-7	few	TGTGCCAGCGGACGGGGGGGGGAGCAGTACTTC	CASGRGGEQYF
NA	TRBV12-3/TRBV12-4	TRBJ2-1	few	TGTGCCAGCAGATCAGGTGCCGGGGAGCAGTTCTTC	CASRSGAGEQFF
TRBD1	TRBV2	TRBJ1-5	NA	TGTGCCAGCAGTGGGGACAGGGGGGGAGGGCCCCAGCATTTT	CASSGDRGGGPQHF
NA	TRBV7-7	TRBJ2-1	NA	TGTGCTAGCAGCTTAGACGAAAGTACCTACAATGAGCAGTTCTTC	CASSLDESTYNEQFF
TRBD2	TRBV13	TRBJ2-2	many	TGTGCCAGCAGCACGCCACCGGGACTAGCTCTCTCGAGCGGGGAGCTGTTTTTT	CASSTPPGLALSSGELFF
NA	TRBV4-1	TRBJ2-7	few	TGCGCCAGCAGCCAAGACGGGGCAGCTTACGAGCAGTACTTC	CASSQDGAAYEQYF
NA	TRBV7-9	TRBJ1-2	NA	TGTGCCAGCAGCTTACTCCGGGACCGAGCTAACTATGGCTACACCTTC	CASSLLRDRANYGYTF
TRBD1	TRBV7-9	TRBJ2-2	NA	TGTGCCAGCACTTCGGGACAGGGGACTCTGATGACCACCGGGGAGCTGTTTTTT	CASTSGQGTLMTTGELFF
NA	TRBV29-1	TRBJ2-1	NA	TGCAGCGTTGAAGAGTGGGCGACTAGAGACTACAATGAGCAGTTCTTC	CSVEEWATRDYNEQFF
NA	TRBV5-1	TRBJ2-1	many	TGTGCCAGCAGCTTAGGGGGGAATGAGCAGTTCTTC	CASSLGGNEQFF
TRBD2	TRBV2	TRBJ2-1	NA	TGTGCCAGCCCTAGCGGTAATGAGCAGTTCTTC	CASPSGNEQFF
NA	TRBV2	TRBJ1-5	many	TGTGCCAGCAGTGGATGGGGACGGATCAATCAGCCCCAGCATTTT	CASSGWGRINQPQHF
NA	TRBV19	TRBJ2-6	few	TGTGCCAGTAGTCCTCACTCTGGGGCCAACGTCCTGACTTTC	CASSPHSGANVLTF
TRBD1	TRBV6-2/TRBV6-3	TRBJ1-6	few	TGTGCCAGCAGCCGACTCAGGGGGCGCTTTTCACCCCTCCACTTT	CASSRLRGRFSPLHF
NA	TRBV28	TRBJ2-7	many	TGTGCCAGCAGTTTATCGACTAGCGAGCAGTACTTC	CASSLSTSEQYF
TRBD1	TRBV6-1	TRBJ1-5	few	TGTGCCAGCAGCCCTTCCGGGACAGGGCGTCAGCCCCAGCATTTT	CASSPSGTGRQPQHF
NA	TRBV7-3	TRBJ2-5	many	TGTGCCAGCAGCTTATCGGGGACGGGAGAGACCCAGTACTTC	CASSLSGTGETQYF
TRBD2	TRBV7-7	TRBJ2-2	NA	TGTGCTAGCAGCGAAGGACTAGCGGGAGGTTTCGCCGGGGAGCTGTTTTTT	CASSEGLAGGFAGELFF
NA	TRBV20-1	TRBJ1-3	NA	TGCAGTGCGACGGACGGCCCGAACACCATATATTTT	CSATDGPNTIYF
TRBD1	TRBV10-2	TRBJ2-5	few	TGCGCCAGCTTGGAGGACAGGGGGCGGGAGACCCAGTACTTC	CASLEDRGRETQYF
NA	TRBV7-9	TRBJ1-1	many	TGTGCCAGCAGCCGTTTTGGCGGTGACACTGAAGCTTTCTTT	CASSRFGGDTEAFF
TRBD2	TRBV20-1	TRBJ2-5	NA	TGCAGTGCCGGGCCGGTTGGCGGGAGAGAGGAGACCCAGTACTTC	CSAGPVGGREETQYF
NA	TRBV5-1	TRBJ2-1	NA	TGCGCCAGCAGGTTGGAGAGCTCCTACAATGAGCAGTTCTTC	CASRLESSYNEQFF
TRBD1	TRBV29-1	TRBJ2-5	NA	TGCAGCGTTGAAGATTTCTCGACAGGGGGTCCGGAGACCCAGTACTTC	CSVEDFSTGGPETQYF
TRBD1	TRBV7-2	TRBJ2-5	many	TGTGCCAGCAGCTTCCAACCGGGACAGCAAGAGACCCAGTACTTC	CASSFQPGQQETQYF
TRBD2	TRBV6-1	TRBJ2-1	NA	TGTGCCAGCAAACGGACTAGCGGTTACAATGAGCAGTTCTTC	CASKRTSGYNEQFF
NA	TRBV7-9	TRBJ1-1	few	TGTGCCAGCAGTCACATTGGTGGGGGGGCTTGGAACACTGAAGCTTTCTTT	CASSHIGGGAWNTEAFF
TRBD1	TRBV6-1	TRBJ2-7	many	TGTGCCAGCAGTTACGGACCGGGACAGGGGTCCTACGAGCAGTACTTC	CASSYGPGQGSYEQYF
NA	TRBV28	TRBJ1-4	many	TGTGCCAGCATGGTGGACAGCCGGCGGCCAACTAATGAAAAACTGTTTTTT	CASMVDSRRPTNEKLFF
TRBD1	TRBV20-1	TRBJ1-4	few	TGCAGTGCTGCACGCACAAGGCAGGGGGCATCCCGAGGGGGCCATGAAAAACTGTTTTTT	CSAARTRQGASRGGHEKLFF
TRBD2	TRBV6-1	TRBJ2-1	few	TGTGCCAGCAGTCTCCGACTAGCGGGAATGTACAATGAGCAGTTCTTC	CASSLRLAGMYNEQFF
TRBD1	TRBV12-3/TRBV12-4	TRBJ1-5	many	TGTGCCAGCAGCGAACAGGGGAATCAGCCCCAGCATTTT	CASSEQGNQPQHF
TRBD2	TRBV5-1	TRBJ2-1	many	TGCGCCAGCAGCGCGGATCTATCAGGTCTAGCGGTTCACAATGAGCAGTTCTTC	CASSADLSGLAVHNEQFF
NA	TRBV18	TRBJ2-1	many	TGTGCCAGCTCACCACTAGCTCCTATCTCCTACAATGAGCAGTTCTTC	CASSPLAPISYNEQFF
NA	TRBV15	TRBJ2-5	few	TGTGCCACCAGCAGAGGGGGCTTCCAAGAGACCCAGTACTTC	CATSRGGFQETQYF
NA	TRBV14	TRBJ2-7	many	TGTGCCAGCAGCCAAGCTTGGCAGCGGACCTACGAGCAGTACTTC	CASSQAWQRTYEQYF
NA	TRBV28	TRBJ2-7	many	TGTGCCAGCAGTCCTACCGATACCTACGAGCAGTACTTC	CASSPTDTYEQYF
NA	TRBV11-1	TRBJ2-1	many	TGTGCCAGCAGCCCAGAGGGAGGCACCCGGAGCTCCTACAATGAGCAGTTCTTC	CASSPEGGTRSSYNEQFF
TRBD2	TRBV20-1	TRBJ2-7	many	TGCAGTGCTGGGGACTACAACTACGAGCAGTACTTC	CSAGDYNYEQYF
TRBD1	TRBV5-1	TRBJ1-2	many	TGCGCCAGCAGCTTGAGCCCGGGACAGGCATGGGACTACACCTTC	CASSLSPGQAWDYTF
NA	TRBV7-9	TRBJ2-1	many	TGTGCCAGCAGCTATGGGGGACTTAACTCCTACAATGAGCAGTTCTTC	CASSYGGLNSYNEQFF
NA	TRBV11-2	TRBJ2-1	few	TGTGCCAGCAGTTCTAGGGTCAATGAGCAGTTCTTC	CASSSRVNEQFF
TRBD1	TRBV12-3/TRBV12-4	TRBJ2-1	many	TGTGCCAGCAGTTACAGGGGGCGTATTGAGCAGTTCTTC	CASSYRGRIEQFF
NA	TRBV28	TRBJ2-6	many	TGTGCCAGCACCGATGGACAGAAGAACTCTGGGGCCAACGTCCTGACTTTC	CASTDGQKNSGANVLTF
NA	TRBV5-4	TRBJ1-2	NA	TGTGCCAGCAGCTTGGTAGGGTTCGACTATGGCTACACCTTC	CASSLVGFDYGYTF
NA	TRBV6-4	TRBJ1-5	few	TGTGCCACTGGACCTTGTCAGTTGGAGCCTCAGCCCCAGCATTTT	CATGPCQLEPQPQHF